A single sample gave rise to the 30 T cell receptor beta chains below, sequenced in a study of T cell responses to AZD1222 COVID-19 vaccine. Some clones are missing from TCRdb's copy, which holds only in-frame ones; the method was immunoSEQ multiplex PCR. The table records over 150,000 clones, around 89% of them present only once. The sequenced sample was peripheral blood, obtained 28 days after the second AZD1222 dose. These receptors originate from an adult who received the AZD1222 COVID-19 vaccine.

The chain joins TRBV12-3 or TRBV12-4 to TRBJ2-1; D might be TRBD2 (5 bases). V lost 8 bases and J 7 bases, leaving 15 bases between the germline ends. The CDR3 totals 13 residues. The CDR3 DNA follows: TGTGCCAGCGGACTTTTCCTTGGAAATGAGCAGTTCTTC. This sequence encodes CASGLFLGNEQFF.

The chain couples TRBV5-4 to TRBJ2-6; D unclear. Germline assignment: CDR1 SGHNT and CDR2 YYREEE (reference sequence). The CDR3 consists of 16 residues. Trimming removed 1 base from V and 1 base from J, with 9 bases in between. The CDR3, as DNA: TGTGCCAGCAGCTTGCCAGGCGCTTCTGGGGCCAACGTCCTGACTTTC. This encodes CASSLPGASGANVLTF.

The V and J genes are TRBV6-5 and TRBJ1-2; D remains ambiguous. The CDR3 runs to 14 residues. The germline V and J ends were trimmed by 10 bases and 4 bases, with 19 bases remaining between them. Per the germline V gene, CDR1 is MNHEY and CDR2 is SVGAGI. The CDR3 region has the DNA TGTGCCACTGAACCCGGCCCGGGGAGCTATGGCTACACCTTC. It yields the protein CATEPGPGSYGYTF.

This sequence joins TRBV19 and TRBJ2-7; a possible D gene is TRBD1 (5 bases). This CDR3 is built from 11 residues. The V and J ends lost 10 bases and 6 bases respectively, with 13 bases between them. Per the germline V gene, CDR1 is LNHDA and CDR2 is SQIVND (reference sequence). CDR3 protein: CATRAGIEQYF. The CDR3 DNA sequence: TGTGCCACCCGAGCAGGGATCGAGCAGTACTTC.

The chain employs TRBV20-1 and TRBJ1-1; D remains ambiguous. Trimming cost V 4 bases and J 4 bases, with 7 bases left between them. The CDR3 runs 11 residues. Germline lookup yields CDR1 DFQATT and CDR2 SNEGSKA (reference sequence). CDR3 sequence (DNA): TGCAGTGCTACTCTGACCACTGAAGCTTTCTTT. Its translation: CSATLTTEAFF.

The rearrangement links TRBV14 to TRBJ1-4; no clear D gene. The CDR3 extends over 13 amino acids. The germline V gene encodes CDR1 SGHDN and CDR2 FVKESK. V lost 0 bases and J lost 8, with 7 bases in between. In DNA, the CDR3 is TGTGCCAGCAGCCAAGATCTTATCGAAAAACTGTTTTTT. This translates into CASSQDLIEKLFF.

The rearrangement joins TRBV2 to TRBJ2-7, with 7 nucleotides matching TRBD1. CDR1 and CDR2 from the germline V gene are SNHLY and FYNNEI. This CDR3 comprises 12 residues. Trimming removed 5 bases from V and 5 bases from J; junction bases left unmatched: 3. In nucleotides, the CDR3 is TGTGCCAGCAGTACAGGGGTCCACGAGCAGTACTTC. Translated: CASSTGVHEQYF.

The chain is built from TRBV6-2 or TRBV6-3 and TRBJ1-2; no definite D call. Trimming took 7 bases from V and 4 from J, leaving 16 bases between them. The CDR3 runs to 14 residues. Germline CDR1 is MNHEY and CDR2 is SVGEGT. CDR3 sequence reads: CASTPHGGTYGYTF. In DNA form, the CDR3 reads TGTGCCAGCACCCCACACGGAGGTACCTATGGCTACACCTTC.

The rearrangement links TRBV9 to TRBJ1-3, with 8 nucleotides matching TRBD1. Per germline, CDR1 SGDLS and CDR2 YYNGEE. The CDR3 is 15 residues long. V shed 0 bases, J shed 3 bases, and the junction held 2 bases outside the gene matches. CDR3 DNA sequence: TGTGCCAGCAGCGTAGAAGGGACAGGTGGAAACACCATATATTTT. Its protein product is CASSVEGTGGNTIYF. Variable domain in full (rest from reference TRBV9 and TRBJ1-3): DSGVTQTPKHLITATGQRVTLRCSPRSGDLSVYWYQQSLDQGLQFLIQYYNGEERAKGNILERFSAQQFPDLHSELNLSSLELGDSALYFCASSVEGTGGNTIYFGEGSWLTVV.

V and J are TRBV3-1 (or the pseudogene TRBV3-2) and TRBJ1-2; weak D call: TRBD1 (6 bases). The CDR3 is 16 residues long. Germline V gene lookup returns CDR1 LGHDT and CDR2 YNNKEL (reference sequence). Trimming left V 1 base short and J 2 bases short, with 14 bases between. The CDR3 coding sequence is TGTGCCAGCAGCCAAGCCCAGGGGAGGGGGAACTATGGCTACACCTTC. This codes for CASSQAQGRGNYGYTF.

This chain links TRBV5-4 with TRBJ1-1; no clear D gene. Germline CDR1 SGHNT, CDR2 YYREEE (reference sequence). CDR3 length equals 13 residues. V gave up 2 bases and J gave up 3 bases, with 8 bases separating them. The CDR3 DNA follows: TGTGCCAGCAGCTTCGGTAGGGACACTGAAGCTTTCTTT. Translated, it gives CASSFGRDTEAFF.

The table lists this clone with a count of one. The chain is built from TRBV5-1 and TRBJ2-1, with 10 bases lining up with TRBD1. The V and J ends lost 4 bases and 9 bases, in that order; junction bases with no gene match: 7. The CDR3 has 14 amino acids. CDR1 and CDR2 (germline): SGHRS, YFSETQ. The CDR3 is CASSQRTGGGEQFF. The CDR3 DNA reads as TGCGCCAGCAGCCAAAGGACAGGGGGTGGTGAGCAGTTCTTC.

The chain combines TRBV3-1 (or the pseudogene TRBV3-2) with TRBJ1-6, with TRBD1 matching 10 bases. The CDR3 is made up of 16 amino acids. The germline V gene has CDR1 LGHDT and CDR2 YNNKEL (reference sequence). V gave up 0 bases and J gave up 9 bases; unmatched junction bases: 5. CDR3 sequence: CASSQDPGTGASPLHF. As DNA, the CDR3 is TGTGCCAGCAGCCAAGACCCCGGGACAGGGGCTTCACCCCTCCACTTT.

The chain links TRBV30 to TRBJ2-2; TRBD2 might be the D (5 bases). This CDR3 contains 14 residues. In germline, CDR1 is GTSNPN, CDR2 SVGIG (reference sequence). V was pared by 0 bases and J by 8 bases, with 13 bases between. The CDR3 loop is CAWSVLSPGGELFF. The CDR3 nucleotides are TGTGCCTGGAGTGTACTAAGCCCGGGGGGGGAGCTGTTTTTT.

V and J are TRBV7-8 and TRBJ1-2, with 8 bases identical to TRBD1. The CDR3 is made up of 16 amino acids. V lost 5 bases to trimming and J lost 1 base; unmatched junction nucleotides: 9. Germline V gene lookup returns CDR1 SGHVS and CDR2 FQNEAQ. The CDR3 coding sequence is TGTGCCAGCAGCCGGGACAGGTTTGGGATTAACTATGGCTACACCTTC. It translates to CASSRDRFGINYGYTF. Filled out from reference TRBV7-8 and TRBJ1-2, the complete variable domain reads GAGVSQSPRYKVAKRGQDVALRCDPISGHVSLFWYQQALGQGPEFLTYFQNEAQLDKSGLPSDRFFAERPEGSVSTLKIQRTQQEDSAVYLCASSRDRFGINYGYTFGSGTRLTVV.

The CDR3 DNA reads TGTGCCAGCAGCTTAGGGGGCGGAGGCAATGCTTTCTTT. Protein: CASSLGGGGNAFF. The chain joins TRBV7-2 to TRBJ1-1; tentatively, D is TRBD1 (5 bases). With 1 base removed from V and 11 bases from J, the gap between germline ends came to 14 bases. The V gene's germline CDR1 is SGHTA and CDR2 FQGNSA. This CDR3 region has 13 residues.

The V gene is TRBV6-4, the J gene TRBJ2-1, with 9 bases matching TRBD1. The trim removed 0 bases at V and 9 bases at J, leaving 12 bases unmatched. Per germline, CDR1 MRHNA and CDR2 SNTAGT. The CDR3 is 17 amino acids. CDR3 residues: CASSDSTRTGAAREQFF. The DNA for the CDR3 is TGTGCCAGCAGTGACTCGACTCGGACAGGGGCCGCACGTGAGCAGTTCTTC.

The genes are TRBV19 and TRBJ1-2; 7 bases agree with TRBD1. Trimming at V came to 2 bases and at J to 7 bases, leaving 7 bases not matched to a gene. Looked up from germline, CDR1 is LNHDA and CDR2 is SQIVND (reference sequence). CDR3 length equals 14 residues. CDR3 sequence reads: CASSIRQGGSGYTF. The CDR3 nucleotides read TGTGCCAGTAGTATAAGACAGGGAGGAAGTGGCTACACCTTC.

The gene calls are TRBV4-3 and TRBJ2-5; TRBD2 might be the D (6 bases). The CDR3 covers 16 residues. The V gene's germline CDR1 is LGHNA and CDR2 YSLEER. Trimming left V 4 bases short and J 0 bases short, with 15 bases between. The CDR3 sequence: CASSPKPPGDQETQYF. The CDR3 DNA reads TGCGCCAGCAGCCCCAAACCGCCGGGGGACCAAGAGACCCAGTACTTC.

J is TRBJ2-1 and V is TRBV27; 9 bases align to TRBD2. CDR1 and CDR2 (germline): MNHEY, SMNVEV (reference sequence). With V trimmed by 2 bases and J by 9 bases, 8 bases remained unmatched. CDR3 length: 15 amino acids. This CDR3 is CASSLGGGGAGEQFF. The CDR3 nucleotides are TGTGCCAGCAGTTTAGGGGGCGGGGGGGCTGGTGAGCAGTTCTTC.

In regard to this clone: This sample includes further DNA sequences coding for the same CDR3. This rearrangement joins TRBV30 to TRBJ1-2; possible D gene TRBD1, 6 bases. The V gene lost 4 bases and the J gene lost 5 bases, with 8 bases spanning the gap. The germline V gene encodes CDR1 GTSNPN and CDR2 SVGIG (reference sequence). This CDR3 is built from 11 residues. Here the CDR3 reads CAWTTGYGYTF. The CDR3, as DNA: TGTGCCTGGACTACAGGGTATGGCTACACCTTC.

This clone was detected only once. The chain couples TRBV6-6 to TRBJ1-4, with D perhaps TRBD1 (5 bases). The CDR3 runs to 14 residues. Germline CDR1 reads MNHNY; CDR2 reads SVGAGI (reference sequence). The ends were cut back, 7 bases at V and 8 bases at J, with 17 bases in the middle. In DNA, the CDR3 is TGTGCCAGCAACAAAGGGGTATTGGGGGAAAAACTGTTTTTT. Translated, it gives CASNKGVLGEKLFF.

This rearrangement joins TRBV12-5 to TRBJ2-7; D is unclear. V was clipped by 6 bases and J by 0 bases, with 12 bases between them. Germline values: CDR1 LGHNT, CDR2 FRNRAP. This CDR3 contains 14 residues. The CDR3 protein is CASGRVSSSYEQYF. The CDR3 DNA is TGTGCTAGTGGACGGGTATCGAGCTCCTACGAGCAGTACTTC.

V is TRBV27 and J is TRBJ1-1, with a tentative D call TRBD1 (5 bases). Per germline, CDR1 MNHEY and CDR2 SMNVEV (reference sequence). V dropped 10 bases and J dropped 3 bases, with 12 bases sitting between them. This CDR3 has 12 amino acids. CDR3 nucleotide sequence: TGTGCCACCCAGGGAAGGGACACTGAAGCTTTCTTT. Translation gives CATQGRDTEAFF.

V gene TRBV7-6 combines with J gene TRBJ1-5; D is uncertain. Germline V gene lookup returns CDR1 SGHVS and CDR2 FNYEAQ. The CDR3 has 12 residues. With 2 bases removed from V and 7 bases from J, the gap between germline ends came to 6 bases. CDR3: CASSLLGQPQHF. CDR3 DNA: TGTGCCAGCAGCTTACTCGGACAGCCCCAGCATTTT.

The chain carries TRBV3-1 (or the pseudogene TRBV3-2) and TRBJ1-2, with 7 positions matching TRBD1. The J segment lost 7 bases and the V segment lost 4 bases, leaving 12 bases of the junction unmatched. The CDR3 consists of 15 residues. Germline lookup yields CDR1 LGHDT and CDR2 YNNKEL (reference sequence). The CDR3 loop is CASSPRPDRDRGYTF. For the CDR3, the DNA is TGTGCCAGCAGCCCACGCCCCGACAGGGATCGTGGCTACACCTTC.

The chain is built from TRBV11-2 and TRBJ2-1; D perhaps matches TRBD1 (5 bases). V lost 2 bases and J lost 8, with 19 bases in between. The germline V gene has CDR1 SGHAT and CDR2 FQNNGV. CDR3 length: 16 amino acids. As DNA, the CDR3 is TGTGCCAGCAGCTTAAATCTCCAGGGTCCCGGCTATGAGCAGTTCTTC. Translated: CASSLNLQGPGYEQFF. Variable domain in full (rest from reference TRBV11-2 and TRBJ2-1): EAGVAQSPRYKIIEKRQSVAFWCNPISGHATLYWYQQILGQGPKLLIQFQNNGVVDDSQLPKDRFSAERLKGVDSTLKIQPAKLEDSAVYLCASSLNLQGPGYEQFFGPGTRLTVL.

The rearrangement joins TRBV11-3 to TRBJ1-5, with D perhaps matching TRBD1 (5 bases). The CDR3 runs 14 residues. Trimming took 4 bases from V and 4 from J, leaving 11 bases between them. Germline CDR1 reads SGHNT; CDR2 reads YENEEA. The DNA for the CDR3 is TGTGCCAGCAGCTGGGACTTCAATAATCAGCCCCAGCATTTT. Its protein is CASSWDFNNQPQHF.

V gene TRBV5-1 combines with J gene TRBJ1-5; weak D call: TRBD1 (6 bases). The CDR3 length is 14 residues. Per the germline V gene, CDR1 is SGHRS and CDR2 is YFSETQ. Trimming took 0 bases from V and 7 from J, leaving 11 bases between them. In nucleotides, the CDR3 is TGCGCCAGCAGCTTGGGGGGGGGCTCGCAGCCCCAGCATTTT. This encodes CASSLGGGSQPQHF.

V gene TRBV6-5 combines with J gene TRBJ2-7, with D hard to call. Between the trimmed V and J ends, which lost 6 bases and 0 bases, there was a span of 12 bases. The CDR3 runs 14 residues. Germline loops: CDR1 MNHEY, CDR2 SVGAGI. The CDR3 DNA reads as TGTGCCAGCAGCCTGCTAACGGGCTCCTACGAGCAGTACTTC. This gives the protein CASSLLTGSYEQYF.